One and the same sample provided the 10 T cell receptor beta chains below, sequenced in a study of shared clonotypes between healthy human individuals. Here immunoSEQ multiplex PCR was the method, and the copy in TCRdb shows in-frame clones only, minus some. The sample has 600,000 to 700,000 clones; around 73% are singletons. The sequenced sample consisted of memory CD4+ T cells sorted from blood. The subset is: CD45RA-negative fraction. The receptors stem from a woman aged 25 to 39 in good health.

This clone showed up just a few times. Other DNA sequences in the same sample also yield this CDR3. This chain connects TRBV7-9 to TRBJ2-1; 7 bases are shared with TRBD2. V lost 0 bases to trimming and J lost 0 bases; unmatched junction nucleotides: 5. The germline CDR1 and CDR2 sequences are SEHNR and FQNEAQ (reference sequence). This CDR3 region has 17 residues. CDR3 amino acids: CASSLARGGSSYNEQFF. CDR3 sequence (DNA): TGTGCCAGCAGCTTAGCGCGCGGCGGGAGCTCCTACAATGAGCAGTTCTTC.

The V and J genes are TRBV18 and TRBJ2-7; unclear D gene. V shed 4 bases and J shed 0 bases, with 4 bases lying between them. Germline V gene data show CDR1 as KGHSH and CDR2 as LQKENI. The CDR3 sequence is 12 residues long. The CDR3 DNA follows: TGTGCCAGCTCACTGAGCTCCTACGAGCAGTACTTC. Residues: CASSLSSYEQYF. Looking up the rest from reference TRBV18 and TRBJ2-7 gives the full variable domain: NAGVMQNPRHLVRRRGQEARLRCSPMKGHSHVYWYRQLPEEGLKFMVYLQKENIIDESGMPKERFSAEFPKEGPSILRIQQVVRGDSAAYFCASSLSSYEQYFGPGTRLTVT.

Concerning this clone itself: This may arise from a read error, as a much more abundant clone is one base away. The V gene is TRBV11-3, the J gene TRBJ2-1, with TRBD2 identical over 11 bases. The CDR3 is 14 residues long. The germline V gene encodes CDR1 SGHNT and CDR2 YENEEA. J lost 4 bases, V lost 5 bases, and 1 base had no gene match. CDR3 DNA sequence: TGTGCCAGCAGCGTAGCGGGAGGGTACAATGAGCAGTTCTTC. Translated, it gives CASSVAGGYNEQFF.

Concerning this clone itself: Other nucleotide sequences in the sample specify the same CDR3. The CDR3, as DNA: TGCGCCAGCAGCTTGGGGACAGGGGGCGACGAGCAGTACTTC. Protein product: CASSLGTGGDEQYF. V is TRBV5-1 and J is TRBJ2-7, with 11 bases that match TRBD1. Losses at the gene ends were 0 bases for V and 5 bases for J; bases not matched to a gene: 1. Germline loops: CDR1 SGHRS, CDR2 YFSETQ. This CDR3 is built from 14 residues.

The rearrangement uses TRBV4-2 and TRBJ2-7, with D perhaps TRBD1 (5 bases). The CDR3 is made up of 14 amino acids. Germline V gene sequence: CDR1 LGHNA, CDR2 YNFKEQ. V gave up 4 bases and J gave up 6 bases, with 16 bases separating them. CDR3 region: CASSRVGALIEQYF. Here the CDR3 DNA reads TGTGCCAGCAGCCGCGTAGGGGCGTTAATCGAGCAGTACTTC.

V and J are TRBV5-1 and TRBJ2-7, with a possible D match to TRBD2 (12 bases). From germline, CDR1 is SGHRS and CDR2 YFSETQ. The V end lost 3 bases, the J end lost 5 bases, and 33 bases lay between the germline ends. The CDR3 spans 20 residues. The CDR3 protein is CASSSPGQGALAGGQNEQYF. The CDR3 coding sequence is TGCGCCAGCAGCTCTCCTGGACAGGGGGCCCTAGCGGGAGGGCAAAACGAGCAGTACTTC.

This chain uses TRBV5-1 with TRBJ2-1; TRBD2 might be the D (5 bases). V was cut by 0 bases and J by 4 bases, with 17 bases left in between. Germline V gene data show CDR1 as SGHRS and CDR2 as YFSETQ. The CDR3 has 17 amino acids. CDR3 sequence reads: CASSLGLISARYNEQFF. The CDR3 coding sequence is TGCGCCAGCAGCTTGGGTTTAATTAGCGCGAGATACAATGAGCAGTTCTTC.

This clone showed up just once. V is TRBV19 and J is TRBJ1-3; 9 bases agree with TRBD1. The CDR3 is 13 amino acids. Germline V CDR1 and CDR2: LNHDA, SQIVND (reference sequence). The V segment lost 5 bases and the J segment 8 bases; nucleotides outside the gene matches: 4. The CDR3 spells CASSVQGADTIYF. The CDR3 coding sequence is TGTGCCAGTAGTGTACAGGGGGCGGACACCATATATTTT.

The rearrangement links TRBV2 to TRBJ1-4; D unclear. This CDR3 is 14 amino acids long. Between the trimmed V and J ends, which lost 7 bases and 2 bases, there was a span of 11 bases. The germline V gene has CDR1 SNHLY and CDR2 FYNNEI. CDR3 in DNA: TGTGCCAGCAAACCAGACCCCACTAATGAAAAACTGTTTTTT. It yields the protein CASKPDPTNEKLFF.

The chain couples TRBV19 to TRBJ2-7; possibly TRBD2 for D (6 bases). This CDR3 spans 14 amino acids. Trimming shortened V by 7 bases and J by 2 bases, and 15 bases separated the two germline ends. The germline V gene has CDR1 LNHDA and CDR2 SQIVND (reference sequence). The CDR3 sequence: CASKIMEGPYEQYF. CDR3 in DNA: TGTGCCAGTAAAATTATGGAGGGACCCTACGAGCAGTACTTC.